The present T cell receptor beta chain was sequenced within a study of tumor-infiltrating lymphocytes in oesophageal squamous cell carcinoma. This clonotype was seen a handful of times. TCRdb itself ran the PCR reads through MiXCR, one entry per CDR3 protein. The sample lists about 11,000 distinct CDR3 sequences, around half occurring once. The CDR3 runs to 14 residues. The trim removed 8 bases at V and 4 bases at J, leaving 10 bases unmatched. The germline V gene encodes CDR1 SNHLY and CDR2 FYNNEI. The chain is built from TRBV2 and TRBJ1-1, with 7 bases matching TRBD1. The sequence was obtained from a male donor with esophageal squamous cell carcinoma. Sample: esophageal tumor tissue. DNA of the CDR3: TGTGCCAGCTTCCGCCGACAGGGCAGCACTGAAGCTTTCTTT. It yields the protein CASFRRQGSTEAFF. Using reference TRBV2 and TRBJ1-1 for the parts outside the CDR3, the full variable domain is EPEVTQTPSHQVTQMGQEVILRCVPISNHLYFYWYRQILGQKVEFLVSFYNNEISEKSEIFDDQFSVERPDGSNFTLKIRSTKLEDSAMYFCASFRRQGSTEAFFGQGTRLTVV.